This entry lists 20 T cell receptor beta chains sequenced from one sample in a study of blood T cell repertoires in COVID-19. The protocol was immunoSEQ multiplex PCR, while the TCRdb copy is restricted to in-frame clones and leaves out a portion. The table includes 150,000 to 200,000 clones, more than 75% detected once. Material for sequencing was peripheral blood. The receptors were sampled from a woman between 65 and 79 years old with COVID-19, enrolled during active disease.

This clone was seen only once. The chain couples TRBV5-1 to TRBJ1-2; possible D gene TRBD1, 6 bases. The CDR3 contains 17 residues. Germline CDR1 and CDR2: SGHRS and YFSETQ. The V gene lost 2 bases and the J gene lost 1 base, with 18 bases spanning the gap. For the CDR3, the DNA is TGCGCCAGCAGCTTAAGGGCACAGGGTAGTATTAACTATGGCTACACCTTC. Translation: CASSLRAQGSINYGYTF.

The rearrangement uses TRBV28 and TRBJ2-1, with D possibly TRBD2 on 5 matching bases. Per the germline V gene, CDR1 is MDHEN and CDR2 is SYDVKM. The V gene lost 2 bases and the J gene lost 4 bases, with 9 bases spanning the gap. CDR3 size: 14 residues. In nucleotides, the CDR3 is TGTGCCAGCAGTTTACTTAGGACTTACAATGAGCAGTTCTTC. It encodes CASSLLRTYNEQFF.

The CDR3 loop is CASSLPRGYNTEAFF. The CDR3 nucleotides are TGCGCCAGCAGCTTACCCAGGGGCTATAACACTGAAGCTTTCTTT. The chain is built from TRBV5-1 and TRBJ1-1; tentative D call: TRBD1 (6 bases). The germline V and J ends were trimmed by 2 bases and 2 bases, with 13 bases remaining between them. CDR3 length equals 15 residues. Germline CDR1 reads SGHRS; CDR2 reads YFSETQ.

The chain uses TRBV18 and TRBJ2-7; the match to TRBD1 covers 7 bases. Per the germline V gene, CDR1 is KGHSH and CDR2 is LQKENI. The trim removed 4 bases at V and 7 bases at J, leaving 10 bases unmatched. This CDR3 has 14 residues. CDR3 DNA sequence: TGTGCCAGCTCACTACCCGACAGGGATGGGGAGCAGTACTTC. Its translation is CASSLPDRDGEQYF.

The gene calls are TRBV2 and TRBJ2-5; 9 bases map to TRBD2. V shed 7 bases and J 5 bases; nucleotides not matched to a gene: 8. Germline V gene lookup returns CDR1 SNHLY and CDR2 FYNNEI. The CDR3 has 14 residues. The CDR3 DNA reads TGTGCCAGCACCCCGGGACTAGCCTTGGAGACCCAGTACTTC. It specifies CASTPGLALETQYF.

This rearrangement joins TRBV4-2 to TRBJ2-2; 7 bases fit TRBD2. The V gene's germline CDR1 is LGHNA and CDR2 YNFKEQ. V trimming: 4 bases; J trimming: 6 bases; junction bases outside the gene matches: 11. The CDR3 totals 16 residues. The CDR3 sequence: CASSPRYVGGAGELFF. CDR3 coding DNA: TGTGCCAGCAGCCCAAGATATGTGGGGGGGGCCGGGGAGCTGTTTTTT.

The chain couples TRBV2 to TRBJ2-3; 8 bases line up with TRBD2. The CDR3 is made up of 15 amino acids. V was pared by 6 bases and J by 6 bases, with 11 bases of the junction left unmatched. From germline, CDR1 is SNHLY and CDR2 FYNNEI. CDR3 in DNA: TGTGCCAGCAGCGCCCGGGGGGGATCAACCGATACGCAGTATTTT. Translating gives CASSARGGSTDTQYF.

This sequence joins TRBV6-5 and TRBJ1-1; D is undetermined. This CDR3 is built from 13 residues. V was shortened by 6 bases and J by 2 bases, with 10 bases between the two germline ends. The germline CDR1 and CDR2 sequences are MNHEY and SVGAGI. The CDR3 reads CASSYTGNTEAFF. The CDR3 bases are TGTGCCAGCAGCTACACGGGAAACACTGAAGCTTTCTTT.

V gene TRBV6-5 combines with J gene TRBJ1-6, with 8 bases identical to TRBD1. Trimming at V came to 6 bases and at J to 8 bases, leaving 9 bases not matched to a gene. Germline V lookup: CDR1 MNHEY, CDR2 SVGAGI. This CDR3 has 15 residues. The CDR3 sequence: CASRRQGATDSPLHF. CDR3 nucleotides: TGTGCCAGCAGGAGGCAGGGGGCGACGGATTCACCCCTCCACTTT.

The chain joins TRBV7-9 to TRBJ2-7; 9 bases match TRBD1. Germline V gene lookup returns CDR1 SEHNR and CDR2 FQNEAQ (reference sequence). V was clipped by 3 bases and J by 6 bases; unmatched bases: 12. This CDR3 is 16 amino acids long. CDR3 nucleotide sequence: TGTGCCAGCAGCTTTACAGGGGGCGGAGGTCACGGCGAGCAGTACTTC. This encodes CASSFTGGGGHGEQYF.

This clone was counted a single time. The CDR3 region has the DNA TGTGCCAGCTCACCTCGACAGCCGGTGGGACTGTTTTTT. Amino acids: CASSPRQPVGLFF. V usage is TRBV18 and J usage is TRBJ1-4; weak D call: TRBD1 (5 bases). The germline V and J ends were trimmed by 3 bases and 13 bases, with 15 bases remaining between them. CDR1 is KGHSH and CDR2 is LQKENI in the germline V gene. This CDR3 contains 13 residues.

The chain recombines TRBV24-1 with TRBJ2-5, with 8 positions matching TRBD1. This CDR3 contains 15 residues. Germline CDR1 and CDR2: KGHDR and SFDVKD. V gave up 5 bases and J gave up 5 bases; unmatched junction bases: 9. The CDR3 DNA reads TGTGCCACCAGTGGGGAGACAGGGGAGTTGGAGACCCAGTACTTC. Protein product: CATSGETGELETQYF.

The rearrangement uses TRBV5-1 and TRBJ1-6; D may be TRBD1 (6 bases). CDR3 length equals 15 residues. Germline CDR1 reads SGHRS; CDR2 reads YFSETQ. The V and J ends lost 1 base and 8 bases respectively, with 13 bases between them. CDR3 DNA: TGCGCCAGCAGCTTGAGGGACATGGGAGATTCACCCCTCCACTTT. The encoded protein is CASSLRDMGDSPLHF.

J is TRBJ1-1 and V is TRBV3-1 (or the pseudogene TRBV3-2); D possibly corresponds to TRBD1 (5 bases). The CDR3 is made up of 12 amino acids. V lost 5 bases and J 7 bases, leaving 11 bases between the germline ends. The V gene's germline CDR1 is LGHDT and CDR2 YNNKEL (reference sequence). The CDR3 loop is CASSFRQIEAFF. The CDR3, as DNA: TGTGCCAGCAGCTTTCGACAGATTGAAGCTTTCTTT.

The V and J genes are TRBV28 and TRBJ1-1; D is possibly TRBD1 (6 bases). The germline V gene has CDR1 MDHEN and CDR2 SYDVKM. With 2 bases removed from V and 1 base from J, the gap between germline ends came to 14 bases. The CDR3 length is 16 residues. CDR3 in amino acids: CASSLNPGQTNTEAFF. CDR3 in DNA: TGTGCCAGCAGTTTAAACCCCGGACAGACGAACACTGAAGCTTTCTTT.

The chain couples TRBV30 to TRBJ2-7, with a weak D call TRBD1 (6 bases). This CDR3 is 13 amino acids long. V lost 1 base, J lost 3 bases, and 10 bases lay in between. CDR1 GTSNPN and CDR2 SVGIG come from the germline V gene (reference sequence). This CDR3 is CAWSGLGGYEQYF. As DNA, the CDR3 is TGTGCCTGGAGTGGTTTAGGGGGCTACGAGCAGTACTTC. Looking up the rest from reference TRBV30 and TRBJ2-7 gives the full variable domain: SQTIHQWPATLVQPVGSPLSLECTVEGTSNPNLYWYRQAAGRGLQLLFYSVGIGQISSEVPQNLSASRPQDRQFILSSKKLLLSDSGFYLCAWSGLGGYEQYFGPGTRLTVT.

This clone was found a few times. Additional DNA sequences in this sample encode the identical CDR3. The CDR3, as DNA: TGTGCCACCAGCAGAGACAGGGGTAGTGGAAACACCATATATTTT. Translation: CATSRDRGSGNTIYF. This chain connects TRBV15 to TRBJ1-3; D perhaps matches TRBD1 (6 bases). This CDR3 has 15 amino acids. The germline CDR1 and CDR2 sequences are LNHNV and YYDKDF (reference sequence). Trimming stripped 0 bases from V and 3 bases from J, with 9 bases between.

This clone was detected once. The chain employs TRBV7-8 and TRBJ2-1; 9 bases line up with TRBD2. This CDR3 comprises 16 residues. With V trimmed by 0 bases and J by 7 bases, 7 bases remained unmatched. CDR1 SGHVS and CDR2 FQNEAQ come from the germline V gene. DNA for the CDR3: TGTGCCAGCAGCTTAGCGCGGGGGGGGCAGTCTAATGAGCAGTTCTTC. Protein product: CASSLARGGQSNEQFF.

DNA of the CDR3: TGTGCCAGCAGCCGCGGGAGGGGGTCGGATGAAAAACTGTTTTTT. Its translation: CASSRGRGSDEKLFF. The chain is built from TRBV2 and TRBJ1-4; D perhaps matches TRBD1 (6 bases). Per germline, CDR1 SNHLY and CDR2 FYNNEI. Trimming stripped 6 bases from V and 6 bases from J, with 17 bases between. This CDR3 has 15 amino acids.

V and J are TRBV11-2 and TRBJ2-5, with D possibly matching TRBD1 (6 bases). Germline CDR1 reads SGHAT; CDR2 reads FQNNGV. The V end was cut by 4 bases, the J end by 5 bases, with 23 bases between. This CDR3 has 17 residues. The CDR3 region has the DNA TGTGCCAGCAGCTATAGGGGGACCCGCACGGTCCGCGAGACCCAGTACTTC. As protein: CASSYRGTRTVRETQYF.